A single TCR beta chain is shown here with its context. What antigen it recognizes has not been identified. Within one base of it there is no much larger clone, and no base qualities were kept. This sample was taken from a study of T cell repertoires in MIS-A myocarditis (dated by TCRdb to the early 2020s). The QIAamp DNA FFPE kit was used to extract genomic DNA from formalin-fixed paraffin-embedded autopsy tissue. Amplification of TCRbeta CDR3 regions relied on the immunoSEQ bias-controlled multiplex PCR, followed by high-throughput sequencing. On the study's bioinformatics: CDR3 sequences were collapsed and filtered by the immunoSEQ vendor pipeline to quantify abundance and frequency of each unique TCRbeta CDR3. Dominant CDR3 amino acid sequences were clustered with SARS-CoV-2-specific ImmuneCODE TCRbeta sequences by CD-HIT at a 90% global sequence identity threshold. Clones were classed as hyperexpanded at frequencies of 0.1 to 1 and as large at frequencies of 0.01 to 0.1. The CDR3 amino acid sequences and the V and J gene assignments of the dominant clones were confirmed with MiXCR. The R stringdist package was used to compute Levenshtein distances between the patient clonotypes and the ImmuneCODE hits. In TCRdb, the immuneACCESS table is reduced to in-frame sequences with V and J assigned. These tables do not hold every clone; where another copy was compared, an unresolved V gene accounts for under half, and the others remain unexplained. The V and J calls and clone size were taken over from that table, and D and trimming were inferred from the DNA. The sample has about 10,000 clones on record, approximately 80% of them singletons. Of the sample, over 25% falls within the top ten clones.

Material: right ventricle heart tissue obtained at autopsy. According to the study, the label for this sample's cell subset or site signals: cardiac tissue sample (left or right ventricle, interventricular septum, or pericardium). The TCR comes from a man aged 18 to 29 with fulminant myocarditis from multisystem inflammatory syndrome in adults (MIS-A) after COVID-19.

The DNA sequence is as follows: TGTGCCAGCAGTCCTCGGGGACTGGGATCCTACGAGCAGTACTTC. This translates into CASSPRGLGSYEQYF. The receptor chain draws on TRBV27 and TRBJ2-7, and perhaps TRBD2 as D gene, on 6 matching bases. Per the germline V gene (reference sequence), MNHEY is the CDR1 and SMNVEV is the CDR2. A distance of 15 bases separates the germline ends of V and J, which lose 5 bases and 1 base respectively. Its CDR3 holds 15 amino acids, cysteine through phenylalanine. Only the CDR3 portion is preserved as DNA: 45 bases, with reading frame beginning at the first base.